This record concerns one T cell receptor beta chain sequence. Measured with immunoSEQ multiplex PCR; TCRdb has only the in-frame clones, and not every one. This sample yields approximately 89,000 clones, of which about 94% are seen a single time; roughly 2.5% belongs to the top ten. This sample was included in a study of T cell changes during pregnancy in multiple sclerosis. Deletions cut 3 bases from V and 6 bases from J, with 15 bases between. This CDR3 spans 15 amino acids. From germline, CDR1 is SGHRS and CDR2 YFSETQ. The chain recombines TRBV5-1 with TRBJ1-4; D is possibly TRBD1 (6 bases). This clonotype was sampled from a female donor with multiple sclerosis, enrolled in a pregnancy study. The sample was peripheral blood, taken in the third trimester of pregnancy. This CDR3 reads CASSSGTFIDEKLFF. The DNA of the CDR3 is TGCGCCAGCAGCTCGGGGACATTTATAGATGAAAAACTGTTTTTT.